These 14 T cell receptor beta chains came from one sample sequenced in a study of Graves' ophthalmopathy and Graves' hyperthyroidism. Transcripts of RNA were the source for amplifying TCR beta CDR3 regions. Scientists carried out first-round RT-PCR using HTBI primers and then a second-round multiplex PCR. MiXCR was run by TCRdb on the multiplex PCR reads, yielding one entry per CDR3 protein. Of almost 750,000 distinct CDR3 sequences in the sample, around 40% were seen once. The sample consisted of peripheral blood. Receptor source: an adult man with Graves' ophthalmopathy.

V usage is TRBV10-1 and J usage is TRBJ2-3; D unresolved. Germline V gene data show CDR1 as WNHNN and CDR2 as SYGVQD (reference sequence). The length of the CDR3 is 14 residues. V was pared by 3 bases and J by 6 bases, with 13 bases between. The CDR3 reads CASSDRNRYDTQYF. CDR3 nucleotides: TGCGCCAGCAGTGATAGGAACCGGTACGATACGCAGTATTTT.

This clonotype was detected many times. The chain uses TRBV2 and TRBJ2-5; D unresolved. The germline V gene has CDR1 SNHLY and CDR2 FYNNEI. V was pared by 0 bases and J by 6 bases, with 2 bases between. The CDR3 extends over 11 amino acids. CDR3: CASSEAKTQYF. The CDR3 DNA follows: TGTGCCAGCAGTGAAGCGAAGACCCAGTACTTC.

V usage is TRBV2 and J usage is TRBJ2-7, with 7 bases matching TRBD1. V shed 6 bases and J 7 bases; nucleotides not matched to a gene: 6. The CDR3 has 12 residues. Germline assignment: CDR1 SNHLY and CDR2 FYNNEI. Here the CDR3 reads CASRDNRGEQYF. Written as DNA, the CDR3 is TGTGCCAGCAGAGACAACAGGGGAGAGCAGTACTTC.

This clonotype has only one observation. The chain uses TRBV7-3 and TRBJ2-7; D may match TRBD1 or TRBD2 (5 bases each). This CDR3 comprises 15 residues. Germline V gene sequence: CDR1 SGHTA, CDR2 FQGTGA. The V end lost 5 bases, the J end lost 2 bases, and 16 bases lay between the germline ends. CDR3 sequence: CASSQEDGDPYEQYF. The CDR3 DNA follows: TGTGCCAGCAGCCAAGAGGACGGGGACCCCTACGAGCAGTACTTC.

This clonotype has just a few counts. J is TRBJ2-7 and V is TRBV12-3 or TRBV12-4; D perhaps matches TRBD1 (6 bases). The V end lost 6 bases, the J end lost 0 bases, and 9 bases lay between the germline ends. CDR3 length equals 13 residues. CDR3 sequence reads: CASRQGPSYEQYF. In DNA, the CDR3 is TGTGCCAGCAGGCAGGGGCCCTCCTACGAGCAGTACTTC.

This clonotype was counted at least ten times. CDR3 coding DNA: TGTGCCAGCAGCTTAGTCAACCCGGGGGAGACCCAGTACTTC. It specifies CASSLVNPGETQYF. V is TRBV7-9 and J is TRBJ2-5, with D perhaps matching TRBD2 (5 bases). V lost 1 base to trimming and J lost 5 bases, with 11 bases between them. This CDR3 spans 14 amino acids. Germline CDR1 reads SEHNR; CDR2 reads FQNEAQ (reference sequence).

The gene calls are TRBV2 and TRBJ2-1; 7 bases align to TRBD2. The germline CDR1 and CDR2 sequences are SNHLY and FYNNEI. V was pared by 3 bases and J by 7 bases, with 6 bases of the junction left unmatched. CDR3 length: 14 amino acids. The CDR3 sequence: CASSEGGEGNEQFF. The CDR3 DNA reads TGTGCCAGCAGTGAGGGGGGGGAGGGTAATGAGCAGTTCTTC.

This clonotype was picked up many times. The CDR3 region has the DNA TGTGCCAGCAGTGAAGCGGGGCAGGGGGCGTTCAATCAGCCCCAGCATTTT. This translates into CASSEAGQGAFNQPQHF. V gene TRBV2 combines with J gene TRBJ1-5, with 8 bases fitting TRBD1. Germline CDR1 is SNHLY and CDR2 is FYNNEI. V dropped 0 bases and J dropped 3; count of bases not matched to a gene: 7. This CDR3 contains 17 residues.

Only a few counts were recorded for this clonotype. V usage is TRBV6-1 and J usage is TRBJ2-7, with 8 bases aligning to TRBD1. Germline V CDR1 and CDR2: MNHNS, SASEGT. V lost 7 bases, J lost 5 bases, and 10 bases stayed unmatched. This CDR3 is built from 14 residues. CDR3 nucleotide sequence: TGTGCCAGCACAGGGGGCAGGGGAGAGGACGAGCAGTACTTC. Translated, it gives CASTGGRGEDEQYF.

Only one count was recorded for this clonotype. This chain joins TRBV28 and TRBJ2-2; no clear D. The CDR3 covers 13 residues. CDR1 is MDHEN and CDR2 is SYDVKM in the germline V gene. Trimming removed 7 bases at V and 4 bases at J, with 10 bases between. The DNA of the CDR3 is TGTGCCAGCATTTACTCCGGCACCGGGGAGCTGTTTTTT. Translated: CASIYSGTGELFF.

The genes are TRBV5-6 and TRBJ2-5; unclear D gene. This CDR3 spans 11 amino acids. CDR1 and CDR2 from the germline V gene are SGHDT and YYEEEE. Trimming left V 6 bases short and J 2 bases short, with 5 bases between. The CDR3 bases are TGTGCCAGCACCTTTCAAGAGACCCAGTACTTC. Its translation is CASTFQETQYF. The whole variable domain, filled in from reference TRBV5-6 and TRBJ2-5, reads DAGVTQSPTHLIKTRGQQVTLRCSPKSGHDTVSWYQQALGQGPQFIFQYYEEEERQRGNFPDRFSGHQFPNYSSELNVNALLLGDSALYLCASTFQETQYFGPGTRLLVL.

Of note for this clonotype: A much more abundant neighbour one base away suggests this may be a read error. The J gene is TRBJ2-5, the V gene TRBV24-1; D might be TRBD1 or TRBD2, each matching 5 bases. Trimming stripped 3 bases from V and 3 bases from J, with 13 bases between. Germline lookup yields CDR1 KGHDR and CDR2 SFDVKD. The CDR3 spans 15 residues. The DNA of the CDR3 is TGTGCCACCAGTGATCGATCCGGGGCTGAAGAGACCCAGTACTTC. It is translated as CATSDRSGAEETQYF.

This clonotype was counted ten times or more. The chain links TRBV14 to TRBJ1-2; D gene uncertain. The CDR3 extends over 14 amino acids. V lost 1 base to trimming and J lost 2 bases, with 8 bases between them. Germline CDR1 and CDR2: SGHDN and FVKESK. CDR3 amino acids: CASSQATVNYGYTF. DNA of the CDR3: TGTGCCAGCAGCCAAGCAACAGTCAACTATGGCTACACCTTC.

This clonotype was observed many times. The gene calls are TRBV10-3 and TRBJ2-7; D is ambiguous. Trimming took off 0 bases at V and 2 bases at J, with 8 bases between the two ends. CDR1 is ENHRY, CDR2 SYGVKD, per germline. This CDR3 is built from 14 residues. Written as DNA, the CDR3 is TGTGCCATCAGTGAGTCGCCAGAGGCCTACGAGCAGTACTTC. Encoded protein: CAISESPEAYEQYF.